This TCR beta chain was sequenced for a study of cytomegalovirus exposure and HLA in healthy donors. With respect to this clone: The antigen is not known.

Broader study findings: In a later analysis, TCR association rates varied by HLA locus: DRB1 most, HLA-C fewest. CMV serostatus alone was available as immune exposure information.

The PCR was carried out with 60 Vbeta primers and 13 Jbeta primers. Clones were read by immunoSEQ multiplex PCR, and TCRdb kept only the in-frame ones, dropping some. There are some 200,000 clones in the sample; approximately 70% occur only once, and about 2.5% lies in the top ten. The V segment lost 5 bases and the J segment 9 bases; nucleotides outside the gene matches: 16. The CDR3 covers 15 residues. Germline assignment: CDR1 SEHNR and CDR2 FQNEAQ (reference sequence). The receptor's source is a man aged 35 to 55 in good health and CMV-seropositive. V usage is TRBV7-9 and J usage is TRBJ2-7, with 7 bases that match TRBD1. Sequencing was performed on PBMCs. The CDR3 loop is CASSPTGTSPQGQYF. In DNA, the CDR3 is TGTGCCAGCAGCCCGACAGGGACCTCCCCCCAAGGGCAGTACTTC.